A single sample gave rise to the 22 T cell receptor beta chains below, sequenced in a study of Graves' ophthalmopathy and Graves' hyperthyroidism. Using RNA transcripts, the TCR beta CDR3 regions were amplified. First-round RT-PCR employed HTBI primers, with a second-round multiplex PCR after it. TCRdb reprocessed the multiplex PCR reads via MiXCR and lists one record per CDR3 protein. The sample records hundreds of thousands of distinct CDR3 sequences, about a fifth being singletons. The source material was peripheral blood. The receptors here all came from a woman under 30 with stable Graves' hyperthyroidism. Some clones in this sample may be carry-over from other donors' samples.

This clonotype was counted ten times or more. This chain joins TRBV28 and TRBJ1-1; 7 nucleotides match TRBD1. This CDR3 comprises 13 residues. Germline CDR1 MDHEN, CDR2 SYDVKM. Trimming removed 6 bases from V and 4 bases from J; junction bases left unmatched: 5. The CDR3 here is CASSDRAVTEAFF. In nucleotides, the CDR3 is TGTGCCAGCAGCGACAGGGCGGTCACTGAAGCTTTCTTT.

This clonotype was recorded at least ten times. In nucleotides, the CDR3 is TGCGCCAGCAGCTTGGCCCTGGAGAAGGGGATGAACACTGAAGCTTTCTTT. It translates to CASSLALEKGMNTEAFF. The chain is built from TRBV5-1 and TRBJ1-1, with a tentative D call TRBD1 (5 bases). Germline CDR1 and CDR2: SGHRS and YFSETQ. Trimming pared 0 bases from V and 0 bases from J, leaving 15 bases between. This CDR3 is 17 amino acids long. Combining the CDR3 with reference TRBV5-1 and TRBJ1-1 gives the whole variable domain KAGVTQTPRYLIKTRGQQVTLSCSPISGHRSVSWYQQTPGQGLQFLFEYFSETQRNKGNFPGRFSGRQFSNSRSEMNVSTLELGDSALYLCASSLALEKGMNTEAFFGQGTRLTVV.

This clonotype was counted at least ten times. The rearrangement links TRBV7-9 to TRBJ2-7, with TRBD2 as a possible D gene (7 bases). CDR1 SEHNR and CDR2 FQNEAQ come from the germline V gene (reference sequence). The CDR3 length is 12 residues. The ends were cut back, 8 bases at V and 7 bases at J, with 15 bases in the middle. CDR3 nucleotide sequence: TGTGCCAGCGGTCCCGGGGGGCTGGAGCAGTACTTC. Residues: CASGPGGLEQYF.

The rearrangement links TRBV7-2 to TRBJ2-5; possibly TRBD2 for D (7 bases). This CDR3 comprises 15 residues. Germline V gene data show CDR1 as SGHTA and CDR2 as FQGNSA. V lost 1 base and J 4 bases, leaving 13 bases between the germline ends. The CDR3 nucleotides read TGTGCCAGCAGCTTAGTAGGAGGGGGGGCAGAGACCCAGTACTTC. It yields the protein CASSLVGGGAETQYF.

This clonotype was found many times. The chain recombines TRBV20-1 with TRBJ2-2, with D hard to call. V was pared by 3 bases and J by 6 bases, with 20 bases between. This CDR3 is built from 16 residues. Germline CDR1 DFQATT, CDR2 SNEGSKA (reference sequence). CDR3 bases: TGCAGTGCTAGGGTTCTCTTTACGCGTGGCCCCGGGGAGCTGTTTTTT. As protein: CSARVLFTRGPGELFF.

V usage is TRBV11-2 and J usage is TRBJ1-2; 11 bases agree with TRBD1. V gave up 3 bases and J gave up 4 bases; unmatched junction bases: 13. This CDR3 has 18 amino acids. Germline V gives CDR1 SGHAT, CDR2 FQNNGV. As DNA, the CDR3 is TGTGCCAGCAGCTTTGAAATTTCCGGGACAGGGGGAGGCTATGGCTACACCTTC. This translates into CASSFEISGTGGGYGYTF. The whole variable domain, remainder taken from reference TRBV11-2 and TRBJ1-2, is EAGVAQSPRYKIIEKRQSVAFWCNPISGHATLYWYQQILGQGPKLLIQFQNNGVVDDSQLPKDRFSAERLKGVDSTLKIQPAKLEDSAVYLCASSFEISGTGGGYGYTFGSGTRLTVV.

This clonotype came up many times. The rearrangement joins TRBV20-1 to TRBJ1-6; TRBD1 might be the D (6 bases). Germline lookup yields CDR1 DFQATT and CDR2 SNEGSKA (reference sequence). Trimming took off 5 bases at V and 5 bases at J, with 10 bases between the two ends. The CDR3 sequence is 13 residues long. CDR3 bases: TGCAGTGCTCAGGGGTCCAATAATTCACCCCTCCACTTT. Translating gives CSAQGSNNSPLHF.

This clonotype was picked up many times. The rearrangement uses TRBV11-3 and TRBJ2-5; a weak D match, TRBD1 (7 bases). Between the trimmed V and J ends, which lost 1 base and 2 bases, there was a span of 20 bases. CDR3 length equals 18 residues. The germline CDR1 and CDR2 sequences are SGHNT and YENEEA. The CDR3 nucleotides read TGTGCCAGCAGCTTAGGGTTCTCCAGGGGGAGGCTTCAAGAGACCCAGTACTTC. It is translated as CASSLGFSRGRLQETQYF.

This clonotype was recorded at least ten times. The chain couples TRBV2 to TRBJ2-5, with TRBD2 identical over 9 bases. The CDR3 spans 14 residues. CDR1 SNHLY and CDR2 FYNNEI come from the germline V gene. Trimming removed 8 bases from V and 2 bases from J; junction bases left unmatched: 6. The CDR3 protein is CASANSGGQETQYF. The CDR3 DNA reads TGTGCCAGCGCTAATAGCGGGGGACAAGAGACCCAGTACTTC.

About this clonotype itself: An end of the junction does not agree with germline; a read error may underlie this. V and J are TRBV28 and TRBJ2-5; D may match TRBD1 or TRBD2 (6 bases each). CDR1 MDHEN and CDR2 SYDVKM come from the germline V gene. The CDR3 is 14 residues long. CDR3 protein: CASSFLAGQETRYF. Written as DNA, the CDR3 is TGTGCCAGCAGTTTCTTGGCGGGACAAGAGACCCGGTACTTC.

The sample holds many counts of this clonotype. The rearrangement uses TRBV25-1 and TRBJ1-2; D gene unclear. Germline-derived CDR1 and CDR2 are MGHDK and SYGVNS. The CDR3 totals 14 residues. Between the trimmed V and J ends, which lost 6 bases and 7 bases, there was a span of 18 bases. This CDR3 reads CASSSSLGPGGYTF. The CDR3 DNA follows: TGTGCCAGCAGCTCCAGTCTTGGGCCGGGTGGCTACACCTTC.

This clonotype was counted ten times or more. The chain employs TRBV6-2 or TRBV6-3 and TRBJ1-5; D gene unclear. The CDR3 runs 13 residues. Germline assignment: CDR1 MNHEY and CDR2 SVGEGT. The germline V and J ends were trimmed by 6 bases and 6 bases, with 12 bases remaining between them. The CDR3 reads CASRERVLQPQHF. CDR3 bases: TGTGCCAGCAGGGAAAGGGTCCTTCAGCCCCAGCATTTT.

This clonotype was picked up many times. The genes are TRBV29-1 and TRBJ1-3; D perhaps matches TRBD1 (5 bases). Germline loops: CDR1 SQVTM, CDR2 ANQGSEA. CDR3 length equals 15 residues. Trimming removed 7 bases at V and 0 bases at J, with 16 bases between. The CDR3 DNA is TGCAGCGCACTGGGGGTCTTGATCTCTGGAAACACCATATATTTT. As protein: CSALGVLISGNTIYF. Complete variable domain (other parts from reference TRBV29-1 and TRBJ1-3): SAVISQKPSRDICQRGTSLTIQCQVDSQVTMMFWYRQQPGQSLTLIATANQGSEATYESGFVIDKFPISRPNLTFSTLTVSNMSPEDSSIYLCSALGVLISGNTIYFGEGSWLTVV.

The chain has TRBV6-1 and TRBJ2-7; D is tentatively TRBD1 or TRBD2 (6 bases each). CDR3 size: 13 residues. Germline-derived CDR1 and CDR2 are MNHNS and SASEGT. V lost 7 bases and J lost 7, with 17 bases in between. CDR3 in amino acids: CASTSPGASEQYF. The DNA of the CDR3 is TGTGCCAGCACCAGTCCGGGGGCGAGTGAGCAGTACTTC.

This sequence joins TRBV19 and TRBJ1-1; the match to TRBD1 covers 7 bases. The CDR3 spans 15 residues. V gave up 4 bases and J gave up 3 bases; unmatched junction bases: 8. CDR1 LNHDA and CDR2 SQIVND come from the germline V gene (reference sequence). The DNA for the CDR3 is TGTGCCAGTAGTACAGGCGGGACAGAACACACTGAAGCTTTCTTT. Translating it yields CASSTGGTEHTEAFF.

This clonotype was counted a few times. The J gene is TRBJ1-1, the V gene TRBV2; tentatively, D is TRBD1 (6 bases). Germline V CDR1 and CDR2: SNHLY, FYNNEI. The ends were cut back, 3 bases at V and 0 bases at J, with 14 bases in the middle. The CDR3 contains 16 residues. The CDR3 nucleotides are TGTGCCAGCAGTGATGATTGGCAGGGGATGAACACTGAAGCTTTCTTT. This translates into CASSDDWQGMNTEAFF. Based on the CDR3 plus reference TRBV2 and TRBJ1-1, the full variable domain is EPEVTQTPSHQVTQMGQEVILRCVPISNHLYFYWYRQILGQKVEFLVSFYNNEISEKSEIFDDQFSVERPDGSNFTLKIRSTKLEDSAMYFCASSDDWQGMNTEAFFGQGTRLTVV.

This clonotype was seen many times. The genes are TRBV11-2 and TRBJ2-2; 10 bases agree with TRBD2. This CDR3 spans 15 amino acids. From germline, CDR1 is SGHAT and CDR2 FQNNGV. The junction had 2 bases not matched to a gene; V was cut back by 1 base and J by 6 bases. The CDR3 is CASSLVGLASGELFF. CDR3 bases: TGTGCCAGCAGCTTAGTGGGACTAGCGTCCGGGGAGCTGTTTTTT.

This clonotype occurred a few times. J is TRBJ1-1 and V is TRBV6-5; D call uncertain. This CDR3 has 13 amino acids. Trimming cost V 2 bases and J 8 bases, with 12 bases left between them. In germline, CDR1 is MNHEY, CDR2 SVGAGI. The DNA of the CDR3 is TGTGCCAGCAGTTACGACGGCGGATTAGAAGCTTTCTTT. This translates into CASSYDGGLEAFF.

This clonotype was seen many times. The rearrangement uses TRBV3-1 and TRBJ2-3, with TRBD2 matching 11 bases. The CDR3 extends over 16 amino acids. Looked up from germline, CDR1 is LGHDT and CDR2 is YNNKEL (reference sequence). V gave up 5 bases and J gave up 4 bases; unmatched junction bases: 8. Here the CDR3 DNA reads TGTGCCAGCAGCTTAACTCTAGCGGGAGGAGCAGATACGCAGTATTTT. This codes for CASSLTLAGGADTQYF.

Remarks on this clonotype: The germline gene is not matched at one end of the junction; a read error may be the cause. The chain has TRBV6-1 and TRBJ1-2, with D unresolved. The germline V gene has CDR1 MNHNS and CDR2 SASEGT. There are 14 residues in the CDR3. DNA for the CDR3: TGTGCCAGCAGCGAAAACAGCCCTAACTATGGCTTCACCTTC. Residues: CASSENSPNYGFTF.

The table lists this clonotype with many counts. The chain links TRBV9 to TRBJ2-7; 14 bases fit TRBD2. V dropped 3 bases and J dropped 4; count of bases not matched to a gene: 0. The CDR3 totals 14 residues. From germline, CDR1 is SGDLS and CDR2 YYNGEE. The chain's CDR3 is CASSGTSGRYEQYF. DNA for the CDR3: TGTGCCAGCAGCGGGACTAGCGGGAGGTACGAGCAGTACTTC. Full variable domain (rest looked up from reference TRBV9 and TRBJ2-7): DSGVTQTPKHLITATGQRVTLRCSPRSGDLSVYWYQQSLDQGLQFLIQYYNGEERAKGNILERFSAQQFPDLHSELNLSSLELGDSALYFCASSGTSGRYEQYFGPGTRLTVT.

This chain connects TRBV20-1 to TRBJ2-7, with 7 bases matching TRBD2. With 1 base clipped from V and 2 bases from J, the junction kept 8 bases outside the gene matches. Germline loops: CDR1 DFQATT, CDR2 SNEGSKA (reference sequence). This CDR3 has 15 amino acids. This chain's CDR3 is CSARGYKRGPYEQYF. Written as DNA, the CDR3 is TGCAGTGCTAGAGGTTATAAGCGGGGCCCCTACGAGCAGTACTTC.